The 4 T cell receptor beta chains below come from one sample, sequenced in a study of identical twins. TCRdb passed the 5' RACE reads through MiXCR, listing each CDR3 protein once. The sample includes just over 500,000 distinct CDR3 sequences, about 20% seen only once; the top ten take about 0.99%. Separately, the same data were catalogued under a study of T cells expressing NK-cell markers.

Sample: CD4+ T cells sorted from blood. All receptors come from a woman in her late teens or twenties in good health.

This chain links TRBV12-3 or TRBV12-4 with TRBJ1-2; perhaps TRBD1 as D (5 bases). The CDR3 runs 13 residues. V gave up 8 bases and J gave up 0 bases, with 10 bases separating them. The CDR3 DNA reads TGTGCCAGCGGAGACAGAGCTAACTATGGCTACACCTTC. It is translated as CASGDRANYGYTF.

There are many counts of this clonotype. CDR3 nucleotides: TGCAGTGCGGAGACAGATACGCAGTATTTT. Translated, it gives CSAETDTQYF. The chain carries TRBV20-1 and TRBJ2-3; unclear D gene. This CDR3 region has 10 residues. Germline loops: CDR1 DFQATT, CDR2 SNEGSKA (reference sequence). V lost 6 bases and J 3 bases, leaving 4 bases between the germline ends.

This clonotype occurred a few times. The chain combines TRBV20-1 with TRBJ2-1; the match to TRBD2 covers 15 bases. The junction had 3 bases not matched to a gene; V was cut back by 2 bases and J by 7 bases. Germline V gene data show CDR1 as DFQATT and CDR2 as SNEGSKA (reference sequence). This CDR3 comprises 15 residues. Here the CDR3 DNA reads TGCAGTGCTAGATCCGGGACTAGCGGGGGGAATGAGCAGTTCTTC. This encodes CSARSGTSGGNEQFF.

This clonotype occurred a few times. The V gene is TRBV27, the J gene TRBJ2-3; D possibly matches TRBD1 or TRBD2 (5 bases each). Trimming took off 8 bases at V and 7 bases at J, with 13 bases between the two ends. There are 12 residues in the CDR3. Germline CDR1 is MNHEY and CDR2 is SMNVEV (reference sequence). CDR3 protein: CASDGTLNTQYF. DNA of the CDR3: TGTGCCAGCGACGGGACCTTGAATACGCAGTATTTT.